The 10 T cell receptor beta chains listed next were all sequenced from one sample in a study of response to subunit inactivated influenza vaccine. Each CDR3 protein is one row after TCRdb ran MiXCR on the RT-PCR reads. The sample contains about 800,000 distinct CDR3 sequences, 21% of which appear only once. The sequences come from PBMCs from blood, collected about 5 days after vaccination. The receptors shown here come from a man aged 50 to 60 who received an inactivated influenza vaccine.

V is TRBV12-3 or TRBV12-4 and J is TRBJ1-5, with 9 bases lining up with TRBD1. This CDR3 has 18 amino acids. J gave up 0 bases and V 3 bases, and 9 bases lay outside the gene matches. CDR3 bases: TGTGCCAGCAGTTTCTCCGCGACAGGGGGTGGTAGCAATCAGCCCCAGCATTTT. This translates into CASSFSATGGGSNQPQHF.

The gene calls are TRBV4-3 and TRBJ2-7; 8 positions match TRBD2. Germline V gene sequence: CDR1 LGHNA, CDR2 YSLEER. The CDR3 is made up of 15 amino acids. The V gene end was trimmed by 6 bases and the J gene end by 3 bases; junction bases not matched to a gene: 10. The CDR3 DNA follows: TGCGCCAGCAGACGTGGACGGGGGGGGGACTACGAGCAGTACTTC. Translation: CASRRGRGGDYEQYF.

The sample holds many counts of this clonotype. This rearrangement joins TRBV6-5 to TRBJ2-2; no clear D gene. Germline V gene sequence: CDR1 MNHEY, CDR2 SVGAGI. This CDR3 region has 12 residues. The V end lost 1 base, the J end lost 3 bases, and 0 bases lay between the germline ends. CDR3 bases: TGTGCCAGCAGTTACTACACCGGGGAGCTGTTTTTT. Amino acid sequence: CASSYYTGELFF.

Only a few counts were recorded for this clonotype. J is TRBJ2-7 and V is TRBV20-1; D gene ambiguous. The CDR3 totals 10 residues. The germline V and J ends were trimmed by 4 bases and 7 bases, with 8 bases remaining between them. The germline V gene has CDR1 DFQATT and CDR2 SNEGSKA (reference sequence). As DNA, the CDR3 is TGCAGTGCTACTTCCGAAGAGCAGTACTTC. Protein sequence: CSATSEEQYF.

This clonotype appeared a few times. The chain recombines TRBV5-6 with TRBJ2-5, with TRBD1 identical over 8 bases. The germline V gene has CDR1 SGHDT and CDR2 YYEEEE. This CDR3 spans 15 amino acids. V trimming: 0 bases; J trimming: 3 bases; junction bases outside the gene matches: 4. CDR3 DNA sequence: TGTGCCAGCAGCTTGGTTCAGGGGGCCGAAGAGACCCAGTACTTC. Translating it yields CASSLVQGAEETQYF.

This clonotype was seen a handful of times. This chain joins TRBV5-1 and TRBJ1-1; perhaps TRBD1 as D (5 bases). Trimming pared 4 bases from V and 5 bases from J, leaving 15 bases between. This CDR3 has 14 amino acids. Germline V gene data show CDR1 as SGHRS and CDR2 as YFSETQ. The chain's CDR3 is CASSAGTGGTEAFF. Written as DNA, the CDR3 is TGCGCCAGCAGCGCCGGGACGGGAGGGACTGAAGCTTTCTTT.

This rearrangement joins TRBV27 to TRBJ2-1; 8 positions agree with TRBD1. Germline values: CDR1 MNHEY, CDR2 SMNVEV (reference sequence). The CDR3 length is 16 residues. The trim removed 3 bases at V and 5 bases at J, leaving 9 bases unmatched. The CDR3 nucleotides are TGTGCCAGCAGTTTTTTAGGACAGGGCAAGGACAATGAGCAGTTCTTC. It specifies CASSFLGQGKDNEQFF.

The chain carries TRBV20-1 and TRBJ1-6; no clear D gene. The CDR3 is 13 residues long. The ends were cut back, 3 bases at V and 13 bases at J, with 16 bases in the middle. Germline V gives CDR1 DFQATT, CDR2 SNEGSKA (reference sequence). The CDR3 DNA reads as TGCAGTGCTAGTTCTACGCTGAGAGGCCCCCTCCACTTT. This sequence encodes CSASSTLRGPLHF.

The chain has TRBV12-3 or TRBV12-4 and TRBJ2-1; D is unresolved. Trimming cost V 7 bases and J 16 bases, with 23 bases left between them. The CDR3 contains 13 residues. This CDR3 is CASTPKVLGSHFF. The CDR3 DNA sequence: TGTGCCAGCACCCCTAAGGTCTTGGGGTCCCACTTCTTC.

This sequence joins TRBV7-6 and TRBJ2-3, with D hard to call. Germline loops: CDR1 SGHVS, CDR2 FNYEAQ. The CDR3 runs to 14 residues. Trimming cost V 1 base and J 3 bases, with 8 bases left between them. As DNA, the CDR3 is TGTGCCAGCAGCTTAGTCCCCGAGACAGATACGCAGTATTTT. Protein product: CASSLVPETDTQYF.